The 18 T cell receptor beta chains given below trace back to one sample, sequenced in a study of cytomegalovirus exposure and HLA in healthy donors. 13 Jbeta primers and 60 Vbeta primers were used for the PCR. The assay was immunoSEQ multiplex PCR, and TCRdb's table has in-frame clones only and misses some. The data hold 150,000 to 200,000 clones, with roughly 13% observed a single time. Input material: PBMCs. Every receptor here comes from a man in his forties or fifties in good health and CMV-seropositive.

For this clone: The same CDR3 is also encoded by other DNA sequences in this sample. The V gene is TRBV27, the J gene TRBJ1-4, with 11 bases matching TRBD1. The V gene end was trimmed by 5 bases and the J gene end by 7 bases; junction bases not matched to a gene: 0. Germline assignment: CDR1 MNHEY and CDR2 SMNVEV (reference sequence). The CDR3 is 13 amino acids. The CDR3 region has the DNA TGTGCCAGCAGTGGGACAGGGGGTGAAAAACTGTTTTTT. This encodes CASSGTGGEKLFF.

V is TRBV4-3 and J is TRBJ2-1; D may be TRBD2 (6 bases). The CDR3 spans 14 residues. V lost 0 bases to trimming and J lost 6 bases, with 9 bases between them. Germline CDR1 reads LGHNA; CDR2 reads YSLEER. CDR3 sequence reads: CASSQDGGVNEQFF. The CDR3 region has the DNA TGCGCCAGCAGCCAAGATGGAGGGGTCAATGAGCAGTTCTTC.

The genes are TRBV7-6 and TRBJ2-5; 11 bases match TRBD2. Losses at the gene ends were 2 bases for V and 2 bases for J; bases not matched to a gene: 4. The CDR3 has 16 residues. Germline V CDR1 and CDR2: SGHVS, FNYEAQ. Written as DNA, the CDR3 is TGTGCCAGCAGCTTACGGGCTAGCGGGGGGCAAGAGACCCAGTACTTC. Its protein is CASSLRASGGQETQYF.

This chain joins TRBV5-1 and TRBJ2-3; D possibly corresponds to TRBD2 (6 bases). The CDR3 length is 13 residues. The V gene lost 5 bases and the J gene lost 3 bases, with 10 bases spanning the gap. CDR1 SGHRS and CDR2 YFSETQ come from the germline V gene. CDR3 bases: TGCGCCAGCAGAAGGGGAGGAACAGATACGCAGTATTTT. It specifies CASRRGGTDTQYF.

This clone was observed a few times. CDR3 DNA: TGTGCCAGCAGACCCCGACAGGGTGGGACTGAAGCTTTCTTT. It codes for CASRPRQGGTEAFF. The V gene is TRBV2, the J gene TRBJ1-1; 7 bases are shared with TRBD1. Unmatched junction bases numbered 9, after V lost 6 bases and J lost 5 bases. Germline V gives CDR1 SNHLY, CDR2 FYNNEI. The CDR3 totals 14 residues.

This chain links TRBV6-5 with TRBJ1-2; perhaps TRBD1 as D (6 bases). Trimming cost V 4 bases and J 7 bases, with 10 bases left between them. CDR3 length: 12 residues. Germline V gene lookup returns CDR1 MNHEY and CDR2 SVGAGI. CDR3: CASSSAGAGYTF. DNA of the CDR3: TGTGCCAGCAGTTCTGCAGGGGCTGGCTACACCTTC.

This clone came up a few times. V and J are TRBV6-1 and TRBJ1-6; 7 nucleotides line up with TRBD1. This CDR3 has 15 residues. The V gene's germline CDR1 is MNHNS and CDR2 SASEGT. Losses at the gene ends were 10 bases for V and 6 bases for J; bases not matched to a gene: 12. CDR3 coding DNA: TGTGCCACCTGCCCACAGGGGTTAAGTAATTCACCCCTCCACTTT. Protein product: CATCPQGLSNSPLHF.

The V call is TRBV6-5, the J call TRBJ1-5; possible D gene TRBD1, 5 bases. With 7 bases removed from V and 7 bases from J, the gap between germline ends came to 11 bases. This CDR3 is 12 amino acids long. The germline V gene has CDR1 MNHEY and CDR2 SVGAGI. This CDR3 is CASTQGPQPQHF. CDR3 coding DNA: TGTGCCAGCACTCAGGGTCCGCAGCCCCAGCATTTT.

The rearrangement links TRBV7-3 to TRBJ2-5; D is possibly TRBD2 (6 bases). CDR1 is SGHTA, CDR2 FQGTGA, per germline. The CDR3 is 13 amino acids. V lost 4 bases to trimming and J lost 7 bases, with 13 bases between them. CDR3 DNA sequence: TGTGCCAGCAGCTATTCTAGCGACGGGACCCAGTACTTC. It is translated as CASSYSSDGTQYF.

The genes are TRBV6-5 and TRBJ1-1; 7 nucleotides line up with TRBD1. CDR3 length equals 14 residues. Per the germline V gene, CDR1 is MNHEY and CDR2 is SVGAGI. With V trimmed by 7 bases and J by 1 base, 6 bases remained unmatched. DNA of the CDR3: TGTGCCAGCACTTCCCGGACAGGGAACACTGAAGCTTTCTTT. Its translation is CASTSRTGNTEAFF.

This clone was observed a handful of times. This rearrangement joins TRBV6-1 to TRBJ2-7, with TRBD1 matching 7 bases. This CDR3 has 15 amino acids. CDR1 and CDR2 from the germline V gene are MNHNS and SASEGT. With 6 bases clipped from V and 2 bases from J, the junction kept 10 bases outside the gene matches. CDR3 sequence: CASRQEDRSTYEQYF. Here the CDR3 DNA reads TGTGCCAGCAGGCAGGAGGACAGGTCAACCTACGAGCAGTACTTC.

The gene calls are TRBV7-2 and TRBJ1-2, with a possible D match to TRBD1 (6 bases). Germline CDR1 SGHTA, CDR2 FQGNSA. V lost 5 bases and J 4 bases, leaving 14 bases between the germline ends. The CDR3 runs to 14 residues. In nucleotides, the CDR3 is TGTGCCAGCAGCGAGGGGGTATTAATCTATGGCTACACCTTC. It codes for CASSEGVLIYGYTF.

This clone was detected a few times. The rearrangement uses TRBV7-2 and TRBJ1-2; 7 bases match TRBD1. CDR1 and CDR2 (germline): SGHTA, FQGNSA. CDR3 length: 14 residues. The ends lost 5 bases at V and 4 bases at J; junction bases unmatched: 7. The CDR3 is CASSPWTGIYGYTF. CDR3 coding DNA: TGTGCCAGCAGCCCATGGACAGGAATCTATGGCTACACCTTC.

This clone was detected a few times. The chain recombines TRBV7-2 with TRBJ2-5; D gene uncertain. Trimming took 1 base from V and 4 from J, leaving 10 bases between them. Germline lookup yields CDR1 SGHTA and CDR2 FQGNSA. There are 14 residues in the CDR3. For the CDR3, the DNA is TGTGCCAGCAGCTTAGAGACTCGACGAGAGACCCAGTACTTC. As protein: CASSLETRRETQYF. Filled out from reference TRBV7-2 and TRBJ2-5, the complete variable domain reads GAGVSQSPSNKVTEKGKDVELRCDPISGHTALYWYRQSLGQGLEFLIYFQGNSAPDKSGLPSDRFSAERTGGSVSTLTIQRTQQEDSAVYLCASSLETRRETQYFGPGTRLLVL.

There are a few counts of this clone. The rearrangement joins TRBV9 to TRBJ1-2; TRBD1 might be the D (6 bases). V shed 4 bases and J shed 4 bases, with 17 bases lying between them. CDR1 and CDR2 from the germline V gene are SGDLS and YYNGEE. The CDR3 is 15 residues long. The CDR3 loop is CASSPYRDGSYGYTF. CDR3 DNA: TGTGCCAGCAGCCCCTACAGGGACGGCTCCTATGGCTACACCTTC.

This clone was picked up a small number of times. The chain recombines TRBV27 with TRBJ1-1, with 9 bases identical to TRBD1. The length of the CDR3 is 14 residues. V lost 6 bases and J lost 8; bases outside the gene matches: 10. Germline assignment: CDR1 MNHEY and CDR2 SMNVEV (reference sequence). CDR3 sequence reads: CASRNLGTGREAFF. In DNA, the CDR3 is TGTGCCAGCAGAAACCTCGGGACAGGGAGGGAAGCTTTCTTT.

A few counts support this clone. The rearrangement joins TRBV10-3 to TRBJ1-2, with TRBD1 matching 9 bases. The CDR3 is 14 amino acids. Germline trimming cut 2 bases from V and 6 bases from J; bases unmatched to any gene: 4. Germline V gene lookup returns CDR1 ENHRY and CDR2 SYGVKD. The CDR3 sequence: CAISETGGMDGYTF. CDR3 bases: TGTGCCATCAGTGAGACAGGGGGCATGGATGGCTACACCTTC.

This clone was seen more than once but under ten times. The chain recombines TRBV2 with TRBJ1-5; a weak D match, TRBD1 (6 bases). This CDR3 region has 13 residues. Germline values: CDR1 SNHLY, CDR2 FYNNEI. The germline V and J ends were trimmed by 5 bases and 7 bases, with 12 bases remaining between them. The CDR3 loop is CASSPEQGQPQHF. Here the CDR3 DNA reads TGTGCCAGCAGTCCGGAACAGGGACAGCCCCAGCATTTT.